This TCR beta chain was sequenced for a study of cytomegalovirus exposure and HLA in healthy donors (dated by TCRdb to about 2017). With regard to the full study: A later analysis indicated that the 130 or so validation repertoires were generated on the platform also employed for the approximately 670 repertoires of the first cohort. The aim of the study was to test whether cataloging public T cell receptors could identify signatures of past pathogen exposure. A separate validation cohort of approximately 120 different subjects was used in addition to the roughly 700-subject first cohort. To predict cytomegalovirus infection status, the study brought together high-throughput TCR immunosequencing, statistical association of individual TCRs with disease status, and machine learning.

The study at large found these results: The authors suggested that the approach could potentially be generalized to other disease states and immunological phenotypes. Most TCR sequences were seen in very few donors, while some public TCRs were found in many individuals. Subsequent analysis determined that TCRs grouped into clusters in the first cohort also showed a tendency toward co-occurrence across the 130 or so validation repertoires, and 94% of cluster scores exceeded 0. A total of 150 to 200 TCR beta chains were listed by the study as associated with cytomegalovirus. A later analysis lacked HLA typing for the validation cohort, so it scored co-occurrence in that cohort across all 120 or so repertoires. Cytomegalovirus status was reported to be diagnosed by the classifier with high specificity and sensitivity in both the original and validation cohorts. Three of the identified cytomegalovirus-associated TCR beta chains were confirmed in vitro to be specific for cytomegalovirus antigens.

The donors belonged to the validation cohort of about 130 subjects, which was separate from the approximately 700-subject first cohort. The library was prepared using the immunoSEQ multiplex PCR assay. In the authors' own workflow: To diagnose cytomegalovirus status from the catalog of TCR beta chain sequences, a statistical classification framework was built. Held by TCRdb, this immuneACCESS table contains in-frame sequences only and omits some clones. Under half of the omission traces to an unresolved V gene where checked; the cause of the rest is unknown. Clone size and the V and J calls come from that table; the DNA yielded D and trimming. The sample includes about 220,000 clones, with over 80% observed a single time. Clones ranked in the top ten supply roughly 1% of the sample. Concerning this clone itself: Its cognate antigen has yet to be identified. No base quality information exists; no much larger clone differs at one position.

CDR1 and CDR2 are read off the germline V gene (reference sequence) as LNHNV and YYDKDF. Including the terminal cysteine and phenylalanine, the CDR3 comprises 15 residues. Only the CDR3 part of the read is kept: 45 bases, read in frame from the first base. Relative to germline, V is missing 0 bases and J is missing 4 bases, with 5 bases of the junction outside any gene match. The sequence was collected from a woman aged 18-30 years in good health and CMV-seronegative. The sequence links TRBV15 to TRBJ2-7; TRBD1 fits 8 bases in the junction. The sequencing sample was made of PBMCs. The CDR3 has the sequence CATSRDLDRGYEQYF. At the DNA level, the sequence is TGTGCCACCAGCAGAGATCTCGACAGGGGATACGAGCAGTACTTC.